One and the same sample provided the 32 T cell receptor beta chains below, sequenced in a study of vaccination and CD4 T cells after COVID-19. Treatment reported: roughly ten-day PBMC culture with coronavirus spike peptide pools or control peptides (ViraFEST assay). These receptors have no known antigen. Sequencing of the DNA from cultured CD4+ T cells was carried out with the Oncomine TCR Beta short-read assay. MiXCR was run by TCRdb on the PCR reads, yielding one entry per CDR3 protein. This table has 6,000 to 8,500 distinct CDR3 sequences, around 72% appearing once. The specimen sequenced was CD4+ T cells from blood, cultured in vitro. The receptors stem from a human donor who had recovered from COVID-19.

Sample share makes this clonotype medium-sized. The chain couples TRBV7-2 to TRBJ2-7; 8 bases are shared with TRBD1. Trimming removed 5 bases from V and 3 bases from J; junction bases left unmatched: 12. Germline-derived CDR1 and CDR2 are SGHTA and FQGNSA. CDR3 size: 16 residues. CDR3 protein: CASSIQSTGALYEQYF. The CDR3 coding sequence is TGTGCCAGCAGCATCCAATCGACAGGGGCTCTCTACGAGCAGTACTTC.

In DNA, the CDR3 is TGCAGTGCTAGAGGTTGGCCCGGGGCCACTGAAGCTTTCTTT. Translation: CSARGWPGATEAFF. The chain has TRBV20-1 and TRBJ1-1, with a weak D call TRBD1 (5 bases). Germline assignment: CDR1 DFQATT and CDR2 SNEGSKA (reference sequence). Deletions cut 1 base from V and 4 bases from J, with 13 bases between. CDR3 size: 14 residues.

This clonotype has more than one count but fewer than ten. V is TRBV6-5 and J is TRBJ1-5; D is perhaps TRBD1 (5 bases). This CDR3 is 14 amino acids long. Trimming shortened V by 0 bases and J by 5 bases, and 8 bases separated the two germline ends. The germline V gene encodes CDR1 MNHEY and CDR2 SVGAGI. The CDR3 region has the DNA TGTGCCAGCAGTTACTCGATGGGACATCAGCCCCAGCATTTT. Residues: CASSYSMGHQPQHF.

By sample fraction, this clonotype is medium-sized. The chain has TRBV6-1 and TRBJ1-1; maybe TRBD1 (5 bases). V was cut by 8 bases and J by 3 bases, with 19 bases left in between. This CDR3 is built from 15 residues. Germline assignment: CDR1 MNHNS and CDR2 SASEGT. The CDR3 DNA sequence: TGTGCCAGCCACGAGCGCAGGGCGCGGTACACTGAAGCTTTCTTT. Protein product: CASHERRARYTEAFF.

This chain links TRBV6-5 with TRBJ2-2; the D is unclear. The V end was cut by 4 bases, the J end by 5 bases, with 11 bases between. The V gene's germline CDR1 is MNHEY and CDR2 SVGAGI. CDR3 length: 14 residues. The CDR3 loop is CASSSMTTTGELFF. The CDR3, as DNA: TGTGCCAGCAGTTCTATGACAACTACCGGGGAGCTGTTTTTT.

This clonotype was observed a few times. J is TRBJ1-5 and V is TRBV20-1; D might be TRBD1 (5 bases). Germline V gene sequence: CDR1 DFQATT, CDR2 SNEGSKA (reference sequence). This CDR3 has 16 residues. The V gene lost 6 bases and the J gene lost 1 base, with 19 bases spanning the gap. The CDR3 coding sequence is TGCAGTGCGGTTTATTTGGGGGGGACCAGCAATCAGCCCCAGCATTTT. Its translation is CSAVYLGGTSNQPQHF.

This clonotype appeared a single time. The chain combines TRBV20-1 with TRBJ2-7; D unresolved. This CDR3 spans 13 amino acids. CDR1 and CDR2 from the germline V gene are DFQATT and SNEGSKA (reference sequence). V lost 6 bases and J 3 bases, leaving 15 bases between the germline ends. CDR3: CSAPLPPDYEQYF. The CDR3 DNA follows: TGCAGTGCCCCGCTGCCCCCCGACTACGAGCAGTACTTC.

The rearrangement joins TRBV20-1 to TRBJ1-2; 7 bases are a match to TRBD1. This CDR3 spans 13 amino acids. J gave up 1 base and V 5 bases, and 4 bases lay outside the gene matches. The germline V gene encodes CDR1 DFQATT and CDR2 SNEGSKA (reference sequence). CDR3 in DNA: TGCAGTGCTGCAGGGGGTGGTAACTATGGCTACACCTTC. Its protein is CSAAGGGNYGYTF.

This chain connects TRBV6-2 or TRBV6-3 to TRBJ2-1; the match to TRBD2 covers 12 bases. CDR3 length: 19 residues. The ends lost 0 bases at V and 0 bases at J; junction bases unmatched: 6. The V gene's germline CDR1 is MNHEY and CDR2 SVGEGT. The CDR3 coding sequence is TGTGCCAGCAGTTACTCGGGCCTAGCGGGAGGGAACTCCTACAATGAGCAGTTCTTC. As protein: CASSYSGLAGGNSYNEQFF.

The rearrangement links TRBV7-9 to TRBJ2-7, with TRBD1 as a possible D gene (6 bases). Germline V gene sequence: CDR1 SEHNR, CDR2 FQNEAQ (reference sequence). CDR3 length: 16 amino acids. Trimming took 5 bases from V and 0 from J, leaving 17 bases between them. The CDR3 DNA follows: TGTGCCAGCAGCAGGGACACATTCCTACCCTCCTACGAGCAGTACTTC. It encodes CASSRDTFLPSYEQYF.

The genes are TRBV2 and TRBJ1-1; 8 nucleotides line up with TRBD1. After removal of 6 bases from V and 5 bases from J, the junction contained 8 bases not matched to a gene. The germline CDR1 and CDR2 sequences are SNHLY and FYNNEI. This CDR3 comprises 14 residues. The CDR3 region is CASSFDRGGTEAFF. Written as DNA, the CDR3 is TGTGCCAGCAGCTTTGACAGGGGAGGTACTGAAGCTTTCTTT.

The J gene is TRBJ1-6, the V gene TRBV18; D uncertain. V gave up 3 bases and J gave up 10 bases, with 10 bases separating them. The length of the CDR3 is 13 residues. Germline lookup yields CDR1 KGHSH and CDR2 LQKENI. CDR3 sequence (DNA): TGTGCCAGCTCACCGTCCTGGGAATCACCCCTCCACTTT. Translating it yields CASSPSWESPLHF.

V gene TRBV7-2 combines with J gene TRBJ2-7; weak D call: TRBD1 (5 bases). The germline V and J ends were trimmed by 5 bases and 0 bases, with 8 bases remaining between them. The CDR3 covers 13 residues. Germline lookup yields CDR1 SGHTA and CDR2 FQGNSA. This CDR3 reads CASSPGHSYEQYF. CDR3 coding DNA: TGTGCCAGCAGCCCAGGGCACTCCTACGAGCAGTACTTC.

The V gene is TRBV6-5, the J gene TRBJ2-4; 13 nucleotides match TRBD2. This CDR3 region has 20 residues. Germline CDR1 MNHEY, CDR2 SVGAGI. With V trimmed by 4 bases and J by 3 bases, 15 bases remained unmatched. CDR3 nucleotides: TGTGCCAGCAGTTCAACGCGGACTAGCGGGAGCTCAGCGGGCAAAAACATTCAGTACTTC. The encoded protein is CASSSTRTSGSSAGKNIQYF.

The rearrangement uses TRBV6-2 or TRBV6-3 and TRBJ1-1; D is uncertain. V lost 7 bases to trimming and J lost 4 bases, with 16 bases between them. This CDR3 has 14 residues. Germline CDR1 MNHEY, CDR2 SVGEGT. CDR3 sequence reads: CASTTLRRVTEAFF. The DNA of the CDR3 is TGTGCCAGCACTACACTCCGGCGGGTCACTGAAGCTTTCTTT.

The chain carries TRBV2 and TRBJ2-2; D could derive from TRBD1 or TRBD2 (5 bases each). V gave up 3 bases and J gave up 6 bases, with 11 bases separating them. The V gene's germline CDR1 is SNHLY and CDR2 FYNNEI. CDR3 size: 14 residues. This CDR3 is CASSDPGLAGELFF. CDR3 nucleotide sequence: TGTGCCAGCAGTGACCCGGGGCTAGCCGGGGAGCTGTTTTTT.

This clonotype is medium-sized (0.01 to 0.1%) in the sample. V is TRBV2 and J is TRBJ1-1, with D perhaps TRBD1 (5 bases). The V gene's germline CDR1 is SNHLY and CDR2 FYNNEI. The V and J ends lost 4 bases and 5 bases respectively, with 14 bases between them. This CDR3 has 14 amino acids. This CDR3 is CASSGQGRLTEAFF. Written as DNA, the CDR3 is TGTGCCAGCAGTGGTCAGGGACGATTAACTGAAGCTTTCTTT.

This clonotype was recorded a few times. CDR3 coding DNA: TGCAGTGCCTCGGGCCCCAATTCACCCCTCCACTTT. This codes for CSASGPNSPLHF. The chain employs TRBV20-1 and TRBJ1-6; D gene ambiguous. The CDR3 length is 12 residues. CDR1 DFQATT and CDR2 SNEGSKA come from the germline V gene (reference sequence). Between the trimmed V and J ends, which lost 6 bases and 7 bases, there was a span of 10 bases.

The V and J genes are TRBV18 and TRBJ1-2, with D possibly matching TRBD1 (6 bases). The CDR3 length is 15 residues. The germline CDR1 and CDR2 sequences are KGHSH and LQKENI. V gave up 3 bases and J gave up 6 bases, with 17 bases separating them. The CDR3: CASSPEVRGSDGYTF. CDR3 sequence (DNA): TGTGCCAGCTCACCTGAAGTGAGGGGGTCGGATGGCTACACCTTC. The whole variable domain, remainder taken from reference TRBV18 and TRBJ1-2, is NAGVMQNPRHLVRRRGQEARLRCSPMKGHSHVYWYRQLPEEGLKFMVYLQKENIIDESGMPKERFSAEFPKEGPSILRIQQVVRGDSAAYFCASSPEVRGSDGYTFGSGTRLTVV.

The rearrangement uses TRBV6-1 and TRBJ1-2, with 7 positions matching TRBD1. This CDR3 has 14 residues. With V trimmed by 6 bases and J by 1 base, 5 bases remained unmatched. Looked up from germline, CDR1 is MNHNS and CDR2 is SASEGT. In DNA form, the CDR3 reads TGTGCCAGCAGCCGACAGGGCGATAACTATGGCTACACCTTC. Protein product: CASSRQGDNYGYTF.

The chain is built from TRBV19 and TRBJ2-7; 11 nucleotides align to TRBD2. The CDR3 length is 15 residues. Trimming at V came to 5 bases and at J to 5 bases, leaving 8 bases not matched to a gene. The V gene's germline CDR1 is LNHDA and CDR2 SQIVND (reference sequence). This chain's CDR3 is CASSQIAGGRHEQYF. Here the CDR3 DNA reads TGTGCCAGTAGTCAGATAGCGGGAGGGCGACACGAGCAGTACTTC.

V is TRBV20-1 and J is TRBJ1-6, with a tentative D call TRBD1 (5 bases). The CDR3 extends over 14 amino acids. CDR1 and CDR2 from the germline V gene are DFQATT and SNEGSKA (reference sequence). V was trimmed by 6 bases and J by 7 bases, leaving 16 bases between them. This CDR3 is CSAQPPRGNSPLHF. The CDR3 coding sequence is TGCAGTGCGCAACCTCCGCGGGGCAATTCACCCCTCCACTTT.

V usage is TRBV20-1 and J usage is TRBJ1-6; D remains ambiguous. The V end was cut by 5 bases, the J end by 10 bases, with 15 bases between. The germline CDR1 and CDR2 sequences are DFQATT and SNEGSKA (reference sequence). The CDR3 extends over 13 amino acids. CDR3: CSALLGAISPLHF. The CDR3 nucleotides are TGCAGTGCTTTGCTAGGTGCGATATCACCCCTCCACTTT.

The rearrangement links TRBV6-5 to TRBJ1-5; TRBD1 might be the D (6 bases). There are 17 residues in the CDR3. The V end was cut by 6 bases, the J end by 4 bases, with 22 bases between. Germline V gene sequence: CDR1 MNHEY, CDR2 SVGAGI. The CDR3: CASSYGEGGRRNQPQHF. CDR3 DNA sequence: TGTGCCAGCAGCTACGGTGAAGGGGGAAGGAGGAATCAGCCCCAGCATTTT.

The chain is built from TRBV28 and TRBJ1-5; 7 positions match TRBD1. The CDR3 extends over 16 amino acids. The J segment lost 0 bases and the V segment lost 4 bases, leaving 6 bases of the junction unmatched. From germline, CDR1 is MDHEN and CDR2 SYDVKM. The chain's CDR3 is CASSSGGFYSNQPQHF. CDR3 coding DNA: TGTGCCAGCAGTTCAGGGGGTTTTTATAGCAATCAGCCCCAGCATTTT.

The CDR3 here is CASSRQGSGSPLHF. CDR3 nucleotides: TGTGCCAGCAGCAGACAGGGGTCGGGTTCACCCCTCCACTTT. The chain joins TRBV7-3 to TRBJ1-6; 8 positions match TRBD1. CDR3 length: 14 residues. V lost 5 bases and J lost 9; bases outside the gene matches: 6. In germline, CDR1 is SGHTA, CDR2 FQGTGA.

The rearrangement links TRBV19 to TRBJ1-1, with 7 nucleotides matching TRBD1. The germline V gene encodes CDR1 LNHDA and CDR2 SQIVND (reference sequence). The CDR3 is 15 amino acids. V lost 10 bases, J lost 0 bases, and 11 bases stayed unmatched. CDR3 bases: TGTGCCACGGATGACAGGGCGGGGGTGAACACTGAAGCTTTCTTT. This translates into CATDDRAGVNTEAFF.

In DNA form, the CDR3 reads TGTGCCACCAGCAGCCCGACAGGGTGGACCTACGAGCAGTACTTC. Translation: CATSSPTGWTYEQYF. The chain combines TRBV15 with TRBJ2-7; 7 nucleotides line up with TRBD1. The CDR3 is 15 residues long. Trimming removed 3 bases from V and 2 bases from J; junction bases left unmatched: 7. Germline CDR1 is LNHNV and CDR2 is YYDKDF (reference sequence).

This clonotype was counted a single time. The J gene is TRBJ1-1, the V gene TRBV27; D is undetermined. Trimming pared 5 bases from V and 1 base from J, leaving 17 bases between. The V gene's germline CDR1 is MNHEY and CDR2 SMNVEV (reference sequence). The CDR3 covers 16 residues. In DNA form, the CDR3 reads TGTGCCAGCAGTCCCTATGTGGGAGATACGAACACTGAAGCTTTCTTT. Its translation is CASSPYVGDTNTEAFF.

CDR3 sequence (DNA): TGCAGTGGGGGCGGGAGCCGGGCGCCCTATGGCTACACCTTC. The encoded protein is CSGGGSRAPYGYTF. The chain recombines TRBV20-1 with TRBJ1-2; maybe TRBD1 (5 bases). This CDR3 has 14 residues. V lost 7 bases, J lost 4 bases, and 19 bases lay in between. Germline V lookup: CDR1 DFQATT, CDR2 SNEGSKA (reference sequence).

This chain uses TRBV12-3 or TRBV12-4 with TRBJ1-1; perhaps TRBD1 as D (6 bases). V was clipped by 6 bases and J by 3 bases, with 20 bases between them. CDR3 length: 16 residues. CDR3 sequence reads: CASRPGAGPWDTEAFF. The CDR3, as DNA: TGTGCCAGCAGGCCAGGGGCGGGTCCCTGGGACACTGAAGCTTTCTTT.

In this sample, this clonotype turned up a few times. The gene calls are TRBV28 and TRBJ1-5, with D perhaps TRBD1 (6 bases). The CDR3 has 12 amino acids. Trimming cost V 5 bases and J 7 bases, with 9 bases left between them. CDR1 and CDR2 from the germline V gene are MDHEN and SYDVKM. In DNA, the CDR3 is TGTGCCAGCAGTCGGGGGCGGCAGCCCCAGCATTTT. As protein: CASSRGRQPQHF.